This TCR beta chain comes out of a study of Ad26.COV2.S vaccination and SARS-CoV-2 variants. Across the whole study: Recipients of Ad26.COV2.S got it intramuscularly, once or twice 56 days apart.

As for treatment: 15 to 20 received Ad26.COV2.S at low or high dose, single or two shots; roughly five received placebo; per-sample allocation not given. Vaccine and placebo recipients were sampled on day 63 after the first injection. Some clones are missing from TCRdb's copy, which holds only in-frame ones; the method was immunoSEQ multiplex PCR. Of about 350,000 clones in the sample, about 85% were seen once. Germline CDR1 is SNHLY and CDR2 is FYNNEI. V was clipped by 8 bases and J by 7 bases; unmatched bases: 5. This CDR3 spans 11 amino acids. The rearrangement joins TRBV2 to TRBJ2-7; 7 nucleotides agree with TRBD2. The sequenced sample was peripheral blood, obtained in a trial of Ad26.COV2.S vaccine versus placebo. The source is a person between 18 and 65 years old who received the Ad26.COV2.S COVID-19 vaccine or a placebo. CDR3 loop: CASSLGGEQYF. In DNA, the CDR3 is TGTGCCAGCTCTCTCGGGGGGGAGCAGTACTTC.